The rows below give T cell receptor beta chains drawn from one sample of a study of CD4 T cells in relation to SARS-CoV-2 and coronaviruses. Only in-frame clones appear in the TCRdb table, and some are missing; sequencing was by immunoSEQ multiplex PCR. The profile shows around 65,000 clones, more than 75% of them singletons. Sequencing was done on a sample of memory CD4+ T cells from PBMCs. The origin of the receptors is a human donor in good health. Both conserved end residues are part of each CDR3. The order of the fields is D gene, V gene, J gene, CDR3 protein, CDR3 DNA. D genes are given only for firm matches.

D: -; V: TRBV19; J: TRBJ2-7; CDR3: CASSMDTIEQYF; DNA: TGTGCCAGTAGTATGGACACCATCGAGCAGTACTTC
D: -; V: TRBV2; J: TRBJ2-2; CDR3: CASSEAGISGGELFF; DNA: TGTGCCAGCAGTGAAGCGGGTATATCGGGCGGGGAGCTGTTTTTT
D: -; V: TRBV5-1; J: TRBJ1-4; CDR3: CASSGGDPNEKLFF; DNA: TGCGCCAGCAGCGGGGGGGACCCTAATGAAAAACTGTTTTTT
D: TRBD1; V: TRBV6-1; J: TRBJ1-4; CDR3: CASSDPGQGANEKLFF; DNA: TGTGCCAGCAGTGATCCGGGACAGGGAGCTAATGAAAAACTGTTTTTT
D: -; V: TRBV5-4; J: TRBJ1-5; CDR3: CASSFFPSEPQHF; DNA: TGTGCCAGCAGCTTTTTTCCTAGTGAGCCCCAGCATTTT
D: -; V: TRBV7-2; J: TRBJ2-1; CDR3: CASSSIRDKDDNEQFF; DNA: TGTGCCAGCAGCTCGATCCGGGACAAGGACGACAATGAGCAGTTCTTC
D: TRBD1; V: TRBV4-1; J: TRBJ1-5; CDR3: CASSPGGFSNQPQHF; DNA: TGCGCCAGCAGCCCAGGGGGCTTCAGCAATCAGCCCCAGCATTTT
D: -; V: TRBV27; J: TRBJ2-2; CDR3: CASSLFWEGGELFF; DNA: TGTGCCAGCAGTTTATTTTGGGAAGGCGGGGAGCTGTTTTTT
D: -; V: TRBV5-1; J: TRBJ2-7; CDR3: CASSPGLPSSYEQYF; DNA: TGCGCCAGCAGCCCGGGACTGCCAAGCTCCTACGAGCAGTACTTC
D: -; V: TRBV11-2; J: TRBJ1-2; CDR3: CASSPAGGNGYTF; DNA: TGTGCCAGCAGCCCCGCGGGGGGAAATGGCTACACCTTC